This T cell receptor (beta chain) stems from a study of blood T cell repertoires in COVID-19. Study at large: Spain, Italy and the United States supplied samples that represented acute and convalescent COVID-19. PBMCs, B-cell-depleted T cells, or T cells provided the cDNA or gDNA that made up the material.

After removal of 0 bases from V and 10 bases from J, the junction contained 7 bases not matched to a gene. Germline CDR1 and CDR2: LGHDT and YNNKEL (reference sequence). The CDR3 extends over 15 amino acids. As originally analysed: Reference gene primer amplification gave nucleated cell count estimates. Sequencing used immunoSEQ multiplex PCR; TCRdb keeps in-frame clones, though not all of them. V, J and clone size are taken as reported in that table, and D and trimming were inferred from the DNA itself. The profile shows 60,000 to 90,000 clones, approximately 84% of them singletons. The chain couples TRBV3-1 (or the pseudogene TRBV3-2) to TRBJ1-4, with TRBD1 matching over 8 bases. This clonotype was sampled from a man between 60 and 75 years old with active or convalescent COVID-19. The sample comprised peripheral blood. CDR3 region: CASSQEQGGIGKLFF. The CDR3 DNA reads TGTGCCAGCAGCCAAGAACAGGGGGGGATAGGAAAACTGTTTTTT.